The present T cell receptor (beta chain) was sequenced within a study of cytomegalovirus exposure and HLA in healthy donors. Findings and caveats of the study: Reports showed the classifier diagnosing cytomegalovirus status with high specificity and sensitivity.

Germline V gives CDR1 MNHEY, CDR2 SVGAGI. The CDR3 extends over 13 amino acids. V lost 5 bases and J lost 8, with 15 bases in between. Repertoires were generated with immunoSEQ multiplex PCR, while TCRdb's copy carries only in-frame clones and drops some. The sample carries some 350,000 clones, roughly 87% recorded once. The donors were members of the validation cohort comprising approximately 120 subjects, separate from the approximately 630-subject first cohort. For this clone: Its antigen remains unknown.

The chain employs TRBV6-5 and TRBJ1-1; D possibly corresponds to TRBD1 (5 bases). This TCR came from a woman aged 25 to 39 in good health and CMV-seropositive. Source material: PBMCs. The CDR3 protein is CASSQAYRDEAFF. CDR3 bases: TGTGCCAGCAGTCAAGCTTACCGGGACGAAGCTTTCTTT.